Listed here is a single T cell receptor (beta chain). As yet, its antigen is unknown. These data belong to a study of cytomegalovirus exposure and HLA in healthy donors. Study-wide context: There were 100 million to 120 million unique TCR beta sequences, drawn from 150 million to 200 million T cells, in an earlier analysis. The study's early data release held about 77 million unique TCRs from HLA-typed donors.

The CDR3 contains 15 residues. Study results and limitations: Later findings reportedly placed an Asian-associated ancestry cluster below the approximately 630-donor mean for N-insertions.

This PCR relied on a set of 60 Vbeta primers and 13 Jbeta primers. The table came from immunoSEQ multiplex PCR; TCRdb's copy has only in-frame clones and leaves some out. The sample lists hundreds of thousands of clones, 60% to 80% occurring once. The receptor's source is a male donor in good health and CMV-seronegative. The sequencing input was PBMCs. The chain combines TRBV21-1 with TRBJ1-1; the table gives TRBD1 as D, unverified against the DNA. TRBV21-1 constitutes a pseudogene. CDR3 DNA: TGTGCCAGCAGCAACCAAGCGCAGGGCGGCCCTGAAGCTTTCTTT. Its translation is CASSNQAQGGPEAFF.